This T cell receptor beta chain stems from a study of blood T cell repertoires in COVID-19. As for the study in general: The United States, Italy and Spain provided the acute and convalescent COVID-19 samples. PBMCs, B-cell-depleted T cells, or T cells provided the cDNA or gDNA that made up the material.

This clone appeared a few times. In the study's own analysis: Amplification with reference gene primers provided the estimates of nucleated cell counts. Libraries were prepared by immunoSEQ multiplex PCR; TCRdb keeps only in-frame clonotypes and omits some of them. That table is the source of V, J and clone size, and D and trimming were worked out from the DNA. The table records 200,000 to 300,000 clones, about 87% of them present only once. Source material: peripheral blood. The origin of this receptor is a woman aged 50 to 60 with acute or convalescent COVID-19.

CDR3 bases: TGTGCCAGCATGGAGAGCGGGATTTGGGCCTACGAGCAGTACTTC. It is translated as CASMESGIWAYEQYF. V usage is TRBV6-5 and J usage is TRBJ2-7; 7 nucleotides align to TRBD2. V shed 7 bases, J shed 2 bases, and the junction held 11 bases outside the gene matches. CDR3 length: 15 amino acids. Germline V CDR1 and CDR2: MNHEY, SVGAGI.